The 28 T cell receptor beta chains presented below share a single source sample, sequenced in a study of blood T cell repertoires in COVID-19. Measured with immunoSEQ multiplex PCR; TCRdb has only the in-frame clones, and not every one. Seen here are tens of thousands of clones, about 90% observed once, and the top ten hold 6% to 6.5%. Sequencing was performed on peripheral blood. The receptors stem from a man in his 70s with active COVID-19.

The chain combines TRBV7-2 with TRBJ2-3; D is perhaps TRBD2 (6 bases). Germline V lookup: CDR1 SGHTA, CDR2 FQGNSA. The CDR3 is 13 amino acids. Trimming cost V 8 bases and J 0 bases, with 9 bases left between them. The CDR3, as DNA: TGTGCCAGCGGGAGCGGGAGCACAGATACGCAGTATTTT. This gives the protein CASGSGSTDTQYF.

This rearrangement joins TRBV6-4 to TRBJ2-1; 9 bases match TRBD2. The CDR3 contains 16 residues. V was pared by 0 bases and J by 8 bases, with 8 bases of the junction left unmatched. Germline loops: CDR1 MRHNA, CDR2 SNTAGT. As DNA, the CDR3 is TGTGCCAGCAGTGACTCTACTAGCGGGCCTGGACATGAGCAGTTCTTC. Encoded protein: CASSDSTSGPGHEQFF.

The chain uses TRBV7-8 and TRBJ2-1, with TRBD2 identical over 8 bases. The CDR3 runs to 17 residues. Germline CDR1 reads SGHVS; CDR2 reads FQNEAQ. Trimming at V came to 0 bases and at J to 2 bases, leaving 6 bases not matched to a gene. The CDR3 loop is CASSLAGTSPAYNEQFF. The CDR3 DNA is TGTGCCAGCAGCTTAGCCGGGACTAGTCCCGCCTACAATGAGCAGTTCTTC.

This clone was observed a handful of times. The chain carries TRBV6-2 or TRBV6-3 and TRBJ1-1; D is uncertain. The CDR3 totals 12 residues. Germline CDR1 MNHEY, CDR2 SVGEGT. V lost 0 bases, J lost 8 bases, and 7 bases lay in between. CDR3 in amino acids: CASSYSTGEAFF. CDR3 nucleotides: TGTGCCAGCAGTTACTCAACGGGGGAAGCTTTCTTT.

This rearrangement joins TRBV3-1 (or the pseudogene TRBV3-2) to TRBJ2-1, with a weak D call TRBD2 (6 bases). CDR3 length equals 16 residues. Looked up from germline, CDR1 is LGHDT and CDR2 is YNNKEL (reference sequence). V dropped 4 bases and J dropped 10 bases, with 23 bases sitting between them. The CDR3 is CASSPSGDPFGEEQFF. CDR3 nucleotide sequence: TGTGCCAGCAGCCCCTCGGGGGACCCCTTCGGTGAGGAGCAGTTCTTC.

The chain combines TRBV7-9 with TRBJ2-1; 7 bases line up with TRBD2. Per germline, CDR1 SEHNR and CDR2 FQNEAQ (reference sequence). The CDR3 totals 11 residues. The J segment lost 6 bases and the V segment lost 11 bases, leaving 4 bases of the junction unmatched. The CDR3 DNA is TGTGCCGGGGGGGGTTTCAATGAGCAGTTCTTC. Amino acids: CAGGGFNEQFF.

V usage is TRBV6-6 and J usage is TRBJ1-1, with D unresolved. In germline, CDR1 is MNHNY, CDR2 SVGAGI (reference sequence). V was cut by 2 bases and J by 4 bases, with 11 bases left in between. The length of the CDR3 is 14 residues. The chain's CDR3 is CASSYAEVGTEAFF. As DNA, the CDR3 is TGTGCCAGCAGTTACGCGGAAGTGGGCACTGAAGCTTTCTTT.

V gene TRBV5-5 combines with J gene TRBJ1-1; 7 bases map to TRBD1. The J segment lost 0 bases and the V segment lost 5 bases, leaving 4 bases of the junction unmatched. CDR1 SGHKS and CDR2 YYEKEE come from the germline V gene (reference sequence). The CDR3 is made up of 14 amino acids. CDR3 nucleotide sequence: TGTGCCAGCAGTTTACAGGGGATGAACACTGAAGCTTTCTTT. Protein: CASSLQGMNTEAFF.

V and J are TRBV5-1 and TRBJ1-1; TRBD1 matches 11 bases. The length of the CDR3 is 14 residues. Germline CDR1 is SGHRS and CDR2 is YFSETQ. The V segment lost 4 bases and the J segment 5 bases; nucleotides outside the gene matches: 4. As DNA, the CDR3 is TGCGCCAGCAGCAACGGACAGGGGGCGACTGAAGCTTTCTTT. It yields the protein CASSNGQGATEAFF.

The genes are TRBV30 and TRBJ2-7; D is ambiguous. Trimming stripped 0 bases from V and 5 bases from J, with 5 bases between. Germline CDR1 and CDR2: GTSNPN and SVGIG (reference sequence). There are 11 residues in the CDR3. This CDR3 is CAWSVLDEQYF. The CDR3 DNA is TGTGCCTGGAGTGTACTGGACGAGCAGTACTTC.

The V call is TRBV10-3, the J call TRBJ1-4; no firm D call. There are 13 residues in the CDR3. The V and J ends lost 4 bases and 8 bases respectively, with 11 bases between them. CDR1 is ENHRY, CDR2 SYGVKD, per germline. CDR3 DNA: TGTGCCATCAGTGTTTCGGGTGTCGAAAAACTGTTTTTT. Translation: CAISVSGVEKLFF.

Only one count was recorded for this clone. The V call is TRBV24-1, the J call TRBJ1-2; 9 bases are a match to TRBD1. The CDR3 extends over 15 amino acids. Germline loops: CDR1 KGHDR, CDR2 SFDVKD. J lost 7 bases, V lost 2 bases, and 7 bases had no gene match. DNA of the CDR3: TGTGCCACCAGTGATTCCTGGACAGGGGAACGTGGCTACACCTTC. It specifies CATSDSWTGERGYTF.

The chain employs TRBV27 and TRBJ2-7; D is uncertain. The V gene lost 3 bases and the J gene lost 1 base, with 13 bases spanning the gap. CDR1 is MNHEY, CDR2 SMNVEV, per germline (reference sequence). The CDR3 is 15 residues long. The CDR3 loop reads CASSLYSDISYEQYF. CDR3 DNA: TGTGCCAGCAGTTTGTATTCTGACATTTCCTACGAGCAGTACTTC.

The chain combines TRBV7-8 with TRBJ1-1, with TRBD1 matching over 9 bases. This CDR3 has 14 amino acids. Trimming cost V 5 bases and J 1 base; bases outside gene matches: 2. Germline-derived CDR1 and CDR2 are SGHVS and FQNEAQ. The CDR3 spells CASSRQGGNTEAFF. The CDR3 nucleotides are TGTGCCAGCAGCCGACAGGGGGGGAACACTGAAGCTTTCTTT.

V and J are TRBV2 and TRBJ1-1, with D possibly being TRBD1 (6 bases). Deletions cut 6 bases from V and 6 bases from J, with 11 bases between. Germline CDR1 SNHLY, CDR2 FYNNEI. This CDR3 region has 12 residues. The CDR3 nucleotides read TGTGCCAGCAGGACGGACAGATCTGAAGCTTTCTTT. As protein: CASRTDRSEAFF.

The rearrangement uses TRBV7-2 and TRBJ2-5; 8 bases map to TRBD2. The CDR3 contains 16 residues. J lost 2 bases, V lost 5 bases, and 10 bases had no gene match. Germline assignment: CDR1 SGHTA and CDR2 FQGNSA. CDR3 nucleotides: TGTGCCAGCAGCCCGGGACCGGGACTAGGGCAAGAGACCCAGTACTTC. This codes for CASSPGPGLGQETQYF.

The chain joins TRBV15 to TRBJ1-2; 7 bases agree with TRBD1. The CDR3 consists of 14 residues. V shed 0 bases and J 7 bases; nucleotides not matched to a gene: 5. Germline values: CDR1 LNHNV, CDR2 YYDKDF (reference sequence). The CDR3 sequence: CATSRDDRARGYTF. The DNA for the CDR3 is TGTGCCACCAGCAGAGATGACAGGGCGCGTGGCTACACCTTC.

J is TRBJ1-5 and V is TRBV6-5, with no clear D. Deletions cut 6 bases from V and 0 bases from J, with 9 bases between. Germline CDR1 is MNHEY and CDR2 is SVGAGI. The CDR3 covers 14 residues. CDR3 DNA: TGTGCCAGCAGGGCGGAGACTAGCAATCAGCCCCAGCATTTT. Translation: CASRAETSNQPQHF.

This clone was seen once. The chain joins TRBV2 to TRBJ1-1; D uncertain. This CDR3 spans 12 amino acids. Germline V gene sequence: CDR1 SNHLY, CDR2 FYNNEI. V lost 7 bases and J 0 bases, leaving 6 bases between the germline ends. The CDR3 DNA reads TGTGCCAGCACCGTTATGAACACTGAAGCTTTCTTT. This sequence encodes CASTVMNTEAFF.

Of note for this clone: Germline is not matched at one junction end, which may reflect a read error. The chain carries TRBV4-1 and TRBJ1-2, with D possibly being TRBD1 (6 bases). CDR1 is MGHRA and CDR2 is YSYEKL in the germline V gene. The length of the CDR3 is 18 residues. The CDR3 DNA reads TGCGCCAGCAGCCCCCTCTTCGACCTGAGGGGGTTAAACTCTGGCTACACCTTC. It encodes CASSPLFDLRGLNSGYTF.

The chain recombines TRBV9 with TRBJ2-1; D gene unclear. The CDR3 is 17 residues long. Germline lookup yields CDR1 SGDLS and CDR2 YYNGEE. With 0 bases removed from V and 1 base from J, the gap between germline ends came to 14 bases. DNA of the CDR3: TGTGCCAGCAGCGTAGATTTGAGGTCCGGGTCCTACAATGAGCAGTTCTTC. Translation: CASSVDLRSGSYNEQFF. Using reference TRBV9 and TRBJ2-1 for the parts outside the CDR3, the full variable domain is DSGVTQTPKHLITATGQRVTLRCSPRSGDLSVYWYQQSLDQGLQFLIQYYNGEERAKGNILERFSAQQFPDLHSELNLSSLELGDSALYFCASSVDLRSGSYNEQFFGPGTRLTVL.

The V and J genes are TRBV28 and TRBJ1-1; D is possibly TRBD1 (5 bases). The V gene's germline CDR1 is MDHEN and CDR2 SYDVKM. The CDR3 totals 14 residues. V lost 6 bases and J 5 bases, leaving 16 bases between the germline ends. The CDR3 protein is CASRGRVRYTEAFF. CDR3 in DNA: TGTGCCAGCAGAGGCAGGGTTCGGTATACTGAAGCTTTCTTT.

CDR3 in DNA: TGTGCCAGCAGCCCTTCGGGGGGCAGGGTGGGAGAAAAACTGTTTTTT. Translation: CASSPSGGRVGEKLFF. This sequence joins TRBV5-6 and TRBJ1-4; D might be TRBD1 (6 bases). The CDR3 is made up of 16 amino acids. The V and J ends lost 4 bases and 8 bases respectively, with 21 bases between them. The V gene's germline CDR1 is SGHDT and CDR2 YYEEEE.

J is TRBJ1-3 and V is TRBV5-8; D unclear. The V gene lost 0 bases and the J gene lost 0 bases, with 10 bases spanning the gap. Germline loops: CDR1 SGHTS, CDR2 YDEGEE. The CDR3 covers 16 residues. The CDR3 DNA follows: TGTGCCAGCAGCTTGGGGAGTCTGGCCTCTGGAAACACCATATATTTT. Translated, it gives CASSLGSLASGNTIYF.

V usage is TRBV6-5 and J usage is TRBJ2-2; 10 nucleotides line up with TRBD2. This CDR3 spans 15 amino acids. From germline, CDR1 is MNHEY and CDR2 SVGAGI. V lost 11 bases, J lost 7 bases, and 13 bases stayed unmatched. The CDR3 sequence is CASSTGTSVIGELFF. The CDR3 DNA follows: TGTGCCTCTTCTACCGGGACTAGCGTTATCGGGGAGCTGTTTTTT.

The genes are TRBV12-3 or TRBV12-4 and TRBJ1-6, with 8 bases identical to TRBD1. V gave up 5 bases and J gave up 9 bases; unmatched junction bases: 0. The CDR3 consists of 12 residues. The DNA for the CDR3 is TGTGCCAGCAGTGACAGGGGTTCACCCCTCCACTTT. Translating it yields CASSDRGSPLHF.

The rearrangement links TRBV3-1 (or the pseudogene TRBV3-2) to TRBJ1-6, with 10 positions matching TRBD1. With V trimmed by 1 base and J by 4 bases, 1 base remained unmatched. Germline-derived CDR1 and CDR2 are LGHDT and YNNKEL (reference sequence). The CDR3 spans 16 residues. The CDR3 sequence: CASSQGQGAYNSPLHF. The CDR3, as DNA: TGTGCCAGCAGCCAAGGACAGGGGGCGTATAATTCACCCCTCCACTTT.

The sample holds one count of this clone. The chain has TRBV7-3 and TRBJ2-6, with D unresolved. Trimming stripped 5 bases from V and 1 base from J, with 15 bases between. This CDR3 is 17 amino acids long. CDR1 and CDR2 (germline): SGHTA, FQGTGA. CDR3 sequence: CASSPRWLVSGANVLTF. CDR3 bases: TGTGCCAGCAGCCCCAGGTGGTTGGTATCTGGGGCCAACGTCCTGACTTTC.